The T cell receptor (beta chain) under discussion was sequenced for a study of blood T cells in healthy people across ages. There are a few counts of this clonotype. This CDR3 has 12 residues. The germline V gene has CDR1 SQVTM and CDR2 ANQGSEA. Trimming cost V 7 bases and J 5 bases; bases outside gene matches: 5. Next came a second PCR, run for about 7 to 11 cycles, which used a sample-barcoded 5' primer along with a J-beta primer mix. One entry per CDR3 protein results from TCRdb running MiXCR on the 5' RACE reads. The sample has approximately 1,100,000 distinct CDR3 sequences; under 55% are singletons.

V gene TRBV29-1 combines with J gene TRBJ1-2; 9 bases align to TRBD1. The sample was blood. The origin of this receptor is a woman in her sixties or seventies in good health. The CDR3 DNA reads as TGCAGCGCGGGGGACAGGGAGTATGGCTACACCTTC. It translates to CSAGDREYGYTF. Full variable domain (missing parts from reference TRBV29-1 and TRBJ1-2): SAVISQKPSRDICQRGTSLTIQCQVDSQVTMMFWYRQQPGQSLTLIATANQGSEATYESGFVIDKFPISRPNLTFSTLTVSNMSPEDSSIYLCSAGDREYGYTFGSGTRLTVV.